This TCR beta chain is from a study of T-cell memory formation after mild COVID-19. Study conclusions and caveats: Researchers could not confirm that second-wave clones peaking on day 37 targeted SARS-CoV-2.

Comment on this clonotype: The antigen remains undetermined.

TCRdb fed the 5' RACE reads into MiXCR, producing one record per CDR3 protein. The table lists around 340,000 distinct CDR3 sequences, 13% of them singletons, with about a fifth in the top ten. The specimen sequenced was PBMCs or a T cell subset sorted from them (not recorded which). The origin of this receptor is a man aged 18-30 years who had mild COVID-19 (a few samples of this study predate the infection). Cell type and time point are not known.

CDR3: CAIRIGPGRVRGSYNEQFF. The CDR3 region has the DNA TGTGCCATCAGGATAGGCCCGGGCCGCGTGCGCGGGTCCTACAATGAGCAGTTCTTC. The chain recombines TRBV10-3 with TRBJ2-1; a weak D match, TRBD2 (5 bases). CDR3 length: 19 residues. V was pared by 6 bases and J by 1 base, with 25 bases between. CDR1 and CDR2 (germline): ENHRY, SYGVKD.